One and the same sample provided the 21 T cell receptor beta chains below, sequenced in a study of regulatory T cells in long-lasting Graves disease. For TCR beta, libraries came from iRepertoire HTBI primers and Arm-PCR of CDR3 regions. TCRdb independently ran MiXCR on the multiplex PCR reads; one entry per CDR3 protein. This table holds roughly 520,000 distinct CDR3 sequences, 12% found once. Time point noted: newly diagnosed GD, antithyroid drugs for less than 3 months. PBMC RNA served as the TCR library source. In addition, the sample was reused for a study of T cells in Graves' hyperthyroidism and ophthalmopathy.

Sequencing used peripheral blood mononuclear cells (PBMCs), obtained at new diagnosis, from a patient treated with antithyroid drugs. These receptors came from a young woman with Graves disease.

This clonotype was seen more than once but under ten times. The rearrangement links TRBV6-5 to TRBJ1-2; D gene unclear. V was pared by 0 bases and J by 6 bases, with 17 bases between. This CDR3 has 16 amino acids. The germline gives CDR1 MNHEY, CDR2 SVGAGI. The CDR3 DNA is TGTGCCAGCAGTTACTCGATGGGCGGAGGGCCCCATGGCTACACCTTC. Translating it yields CASSYSMGGGPHGYTF.

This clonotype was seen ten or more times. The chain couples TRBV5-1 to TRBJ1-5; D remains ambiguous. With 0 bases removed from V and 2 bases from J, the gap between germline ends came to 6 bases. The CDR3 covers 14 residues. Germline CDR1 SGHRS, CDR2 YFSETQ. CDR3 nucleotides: TGCGCCAGCAGCTTGGACGTGGGCAATCAGCCCCAGCATTTT. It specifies CASSLDVGNQPQHF.

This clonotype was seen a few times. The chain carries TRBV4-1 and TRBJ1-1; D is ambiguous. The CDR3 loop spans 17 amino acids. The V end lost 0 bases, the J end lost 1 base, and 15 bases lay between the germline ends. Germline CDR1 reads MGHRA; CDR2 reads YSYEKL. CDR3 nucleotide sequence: TGCGCCAGCAGCCAAGATCCCTGGGTTTCATCGAACACTGAAGCTTTCTTT. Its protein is CASSQDPWVSSNTEAFF.

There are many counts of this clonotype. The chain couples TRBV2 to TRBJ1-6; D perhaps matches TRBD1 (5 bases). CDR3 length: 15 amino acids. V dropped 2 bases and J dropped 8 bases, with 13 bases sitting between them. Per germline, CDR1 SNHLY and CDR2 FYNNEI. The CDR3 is CASSEQGTTHSPLHF. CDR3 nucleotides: TGTGCCAGCAGTGAACAGGGTACCACGCATTCACCCCTCCACTTT.

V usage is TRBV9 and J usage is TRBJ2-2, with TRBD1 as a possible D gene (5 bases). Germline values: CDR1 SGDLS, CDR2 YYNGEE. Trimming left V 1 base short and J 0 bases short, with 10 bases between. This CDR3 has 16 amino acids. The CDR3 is CASSVRGSTNTGELFF. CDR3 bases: TGTGCCAGCAGCGTAAGGGGAAGCACGAACACCGGGGAGCTGTTTTTT.

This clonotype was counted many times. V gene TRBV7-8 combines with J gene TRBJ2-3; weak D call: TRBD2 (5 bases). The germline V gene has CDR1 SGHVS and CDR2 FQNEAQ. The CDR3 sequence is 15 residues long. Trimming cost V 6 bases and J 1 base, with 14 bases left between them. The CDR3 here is CASRGERWGTDTQYF. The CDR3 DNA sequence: TGTGCCAGCAGAGGAGAGCGGTGGGGCACAGATACGCAGTATTTT.

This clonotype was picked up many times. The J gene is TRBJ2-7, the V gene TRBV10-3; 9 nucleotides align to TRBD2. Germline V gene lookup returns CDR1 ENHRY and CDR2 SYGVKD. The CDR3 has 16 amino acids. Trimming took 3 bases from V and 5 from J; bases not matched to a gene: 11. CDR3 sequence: CAISDPGGRAVDEQYF. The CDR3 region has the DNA TGTGCCATCAGTGACCCCGGCGGGAGGGCCGTGGACGAGCAGTACTTC.

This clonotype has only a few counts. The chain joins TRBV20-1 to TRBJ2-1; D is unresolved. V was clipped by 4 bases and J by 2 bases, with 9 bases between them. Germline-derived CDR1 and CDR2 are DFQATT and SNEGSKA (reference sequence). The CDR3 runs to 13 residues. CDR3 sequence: CSATVTTYNEQFF. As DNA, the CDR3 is TGCAGTGCTACAGTGACGACCTACAATGAGCAGTTCTTC.

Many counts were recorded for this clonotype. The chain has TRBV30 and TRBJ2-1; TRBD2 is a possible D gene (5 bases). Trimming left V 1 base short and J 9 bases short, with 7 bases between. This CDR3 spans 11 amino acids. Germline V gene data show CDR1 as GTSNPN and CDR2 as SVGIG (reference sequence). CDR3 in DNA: TGTGCCTGGAGTGCAGGAGGTGAGCAGTTCTTC. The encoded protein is CAWSAGGEQFF. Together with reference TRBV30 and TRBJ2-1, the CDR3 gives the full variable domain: SQTIHQWPATLVQPVGSPLSLECTVEGTSNPNLYWYRQAAGRGLQLLFYSVGIGQISSEVPQNLSASRPQDRQFILSSKKLLLSDSGFYLCAWSAGGEQFFGPGTRLTVL.

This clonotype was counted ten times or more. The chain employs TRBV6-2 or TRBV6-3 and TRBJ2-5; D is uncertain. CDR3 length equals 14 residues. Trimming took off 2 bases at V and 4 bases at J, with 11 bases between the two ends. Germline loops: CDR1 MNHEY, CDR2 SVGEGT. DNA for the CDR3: TGTGCCAGCAGTTACGGGTTCTCGAGAGAGACCCAGTACTTC. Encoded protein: CASSYGFSRETQYF.

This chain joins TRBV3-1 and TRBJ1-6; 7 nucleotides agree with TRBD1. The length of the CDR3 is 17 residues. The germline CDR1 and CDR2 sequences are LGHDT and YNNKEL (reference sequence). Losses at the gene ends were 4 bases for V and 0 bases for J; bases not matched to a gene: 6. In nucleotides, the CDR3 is TGTGCCAGCAGCCCGAGACAGGGAGGCTCCTATAATTCACCCCTCCACTTT. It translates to CASSPRQGGSYNSPLHF.

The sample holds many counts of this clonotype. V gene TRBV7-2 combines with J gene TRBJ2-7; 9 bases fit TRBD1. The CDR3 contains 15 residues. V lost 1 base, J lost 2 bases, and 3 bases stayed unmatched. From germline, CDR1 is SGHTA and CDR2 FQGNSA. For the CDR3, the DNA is TGTGCCAGCAGCTTAGATGGGACAGGGACCTACGAGCAGTACTTC. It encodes CASSLDGTGTYEQYF.

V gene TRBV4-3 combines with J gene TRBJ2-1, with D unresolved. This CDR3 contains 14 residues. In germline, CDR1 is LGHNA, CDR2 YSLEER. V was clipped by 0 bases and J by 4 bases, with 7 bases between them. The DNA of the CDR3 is TGCGCCAGCAGCCAAGAGGGCGAATACAATGAGCAGTTCTTC. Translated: CASSQEGEYNEQFF.

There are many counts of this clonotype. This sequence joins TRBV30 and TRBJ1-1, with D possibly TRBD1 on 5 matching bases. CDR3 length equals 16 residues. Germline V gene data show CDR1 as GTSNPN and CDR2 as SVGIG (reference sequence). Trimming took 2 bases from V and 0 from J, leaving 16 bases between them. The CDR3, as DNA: TGTGCCTGGAGTCATGGGGCGGGAGTGATGAACACTGAAGCTTTCTTT. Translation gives CAWSHGAGVMNTEAFF.

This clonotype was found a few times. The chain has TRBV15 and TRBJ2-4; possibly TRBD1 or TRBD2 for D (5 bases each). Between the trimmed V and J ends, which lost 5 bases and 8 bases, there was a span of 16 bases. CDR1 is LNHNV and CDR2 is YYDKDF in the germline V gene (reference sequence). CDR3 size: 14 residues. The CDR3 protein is CATSASRGVHIQYF. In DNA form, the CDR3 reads TGTGCCACCAGCGCAAGTCGAGGGGTCCACATTCAGTACTTC.

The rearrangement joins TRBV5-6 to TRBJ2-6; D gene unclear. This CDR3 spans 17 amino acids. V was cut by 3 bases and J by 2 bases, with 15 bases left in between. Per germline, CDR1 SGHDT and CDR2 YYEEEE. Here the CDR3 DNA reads TGTGCCAGCAGCTGGGGTATCTCAAAGGCTGGGGCCAACGTCCTGACTTTC. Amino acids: CASSWGISKAGANVLTF.

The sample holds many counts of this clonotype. CDR3 DNA sequence: TGCAGTGCTACGCAGGGGGCCGGGGAGCTGTTTTTT. Protein: CSATQGAGELFF. This chain connects TRBV20-1 to TRBJ2-2, with TRBD1 matching 7 bases. V gave up 4 bases and J gave up 6 bases; unmatched junction bases: 2. The CDR3 is made up of 12 amino acids. The germline V gene has CDR1 DFQATT and CDR2 SNEGSKA (reference sequence).

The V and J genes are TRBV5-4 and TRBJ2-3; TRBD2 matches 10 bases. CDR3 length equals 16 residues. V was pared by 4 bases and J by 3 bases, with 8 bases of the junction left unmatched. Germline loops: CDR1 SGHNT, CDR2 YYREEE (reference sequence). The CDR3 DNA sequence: TGTGCCAGCAGCCTGGTCACTAGCGGGACAACAGATACGCAGTATTTT. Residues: CASSLVTSGTTDTQYF.

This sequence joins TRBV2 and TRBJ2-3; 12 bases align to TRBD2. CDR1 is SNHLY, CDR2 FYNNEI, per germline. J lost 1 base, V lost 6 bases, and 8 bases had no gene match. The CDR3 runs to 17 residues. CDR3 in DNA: TGTGCCAGCAGGGGGAGAAGACTAGCGGGGGGCACAGATACGCAGTATTTT. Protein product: CASRGRRLAGGTDTQYF.

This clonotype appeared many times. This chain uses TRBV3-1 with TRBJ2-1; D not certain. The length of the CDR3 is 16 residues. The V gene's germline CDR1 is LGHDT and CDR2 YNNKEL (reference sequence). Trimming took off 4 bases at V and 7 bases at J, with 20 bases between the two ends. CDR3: CASSRQERSGGNEQFF. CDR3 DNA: TGTGCCAGCAGCCGCCAGGAGCGATCAGGTGGGAATGAGCAGTTCTTC.

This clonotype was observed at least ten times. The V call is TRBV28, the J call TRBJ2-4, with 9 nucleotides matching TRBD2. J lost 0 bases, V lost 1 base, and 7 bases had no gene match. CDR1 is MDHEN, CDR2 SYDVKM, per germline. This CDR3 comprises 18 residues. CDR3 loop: CASSLLGLAGIAKNIQYF. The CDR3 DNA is TGTGCCAGCAGTTTATTGGGGCTAGCGGGAATAGCCAAAAACATTCAGTACTTC.